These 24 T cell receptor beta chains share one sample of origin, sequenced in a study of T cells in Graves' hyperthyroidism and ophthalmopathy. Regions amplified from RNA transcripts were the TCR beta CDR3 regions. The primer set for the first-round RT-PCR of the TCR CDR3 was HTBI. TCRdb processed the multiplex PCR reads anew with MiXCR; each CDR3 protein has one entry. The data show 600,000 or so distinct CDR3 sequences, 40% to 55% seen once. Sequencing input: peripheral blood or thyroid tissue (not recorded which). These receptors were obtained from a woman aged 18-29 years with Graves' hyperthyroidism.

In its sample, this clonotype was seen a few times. CDR3 amino acids: CASGSGHTNTEAFF. CDR3 nucleotides: TGTGCTAGTGGTTCGGGACACACGAACACTGAAGCTTTCTTT. The chain joins TRBV12-5 to TRBJ1-1; D may be TRBD1 (6 bases). The CDR3 loop spans 14 amino acids. Germline V gives CDR1 LGHNT, CDR2 FRNRAP. V was trimmed by 4 bases and J by 1 base, leaving 10 bases between them.

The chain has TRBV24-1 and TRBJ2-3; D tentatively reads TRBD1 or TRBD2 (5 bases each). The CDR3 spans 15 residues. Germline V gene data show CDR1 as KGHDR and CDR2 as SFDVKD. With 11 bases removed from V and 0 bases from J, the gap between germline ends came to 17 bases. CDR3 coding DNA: TGTGCCAGAGGGCGGCCTGGGGCCAGCACAGATACGCAGTATTTT. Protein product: CARGRPGASTDTQYF.

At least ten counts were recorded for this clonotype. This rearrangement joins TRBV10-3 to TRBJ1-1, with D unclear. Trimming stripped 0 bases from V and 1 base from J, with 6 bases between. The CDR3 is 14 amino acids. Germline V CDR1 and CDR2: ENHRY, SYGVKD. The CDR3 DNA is TGTGCCATCAGTGAGTCCAGGACGAACACTGAAGCTTTCTTT. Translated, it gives CAISESRTNTEAFF.

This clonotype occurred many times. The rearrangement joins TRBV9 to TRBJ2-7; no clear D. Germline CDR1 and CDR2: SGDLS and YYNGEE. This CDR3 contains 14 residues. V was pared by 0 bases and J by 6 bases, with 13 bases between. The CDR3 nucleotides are TGTGCCAGCAGCGTAGGTGGACCTGACGGCGAGCAGTACTTC. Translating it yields CASSVGGPDGEQYF.

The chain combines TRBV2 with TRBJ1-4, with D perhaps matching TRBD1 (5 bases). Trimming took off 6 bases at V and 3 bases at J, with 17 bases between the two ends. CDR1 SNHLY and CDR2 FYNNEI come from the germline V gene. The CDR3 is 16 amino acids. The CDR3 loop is CASRKRGAQANEKLFF. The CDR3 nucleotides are TGTGCCAGCAGGAAGCGAGGGGCGCAGGCTAATGAAAAACTGTTTTTT.

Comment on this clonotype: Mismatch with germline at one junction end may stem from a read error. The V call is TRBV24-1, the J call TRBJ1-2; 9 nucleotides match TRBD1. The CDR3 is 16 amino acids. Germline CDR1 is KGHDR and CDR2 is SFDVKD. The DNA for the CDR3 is TGTGCCACCCCTCCTAGGACAGGGGTCTTCGGCTCTGGCCACACCTTC. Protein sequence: CATPPRTGVFGSGHTF.

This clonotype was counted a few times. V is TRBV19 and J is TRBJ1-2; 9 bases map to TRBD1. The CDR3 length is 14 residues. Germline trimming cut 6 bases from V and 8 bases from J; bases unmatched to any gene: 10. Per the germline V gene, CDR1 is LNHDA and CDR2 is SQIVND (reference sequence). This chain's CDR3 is CASRPGTGYEGYTF. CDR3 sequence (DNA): TGTGCCAGTAGGCCCGGGACAGGGTATGAAGGCTACACCTTC.

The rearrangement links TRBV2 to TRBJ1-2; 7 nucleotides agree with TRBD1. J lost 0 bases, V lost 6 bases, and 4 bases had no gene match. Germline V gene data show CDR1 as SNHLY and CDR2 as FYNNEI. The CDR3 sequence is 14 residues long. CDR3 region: CASRGGVANYGYTF. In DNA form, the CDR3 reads TGTGCCAGCAGAGGGGGCGTCGCTAACTATGGCTACACCTTC. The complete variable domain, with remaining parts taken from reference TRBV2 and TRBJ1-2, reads EPEVTQTPSHQVTQMGQEVILRCVPISNHLYFYWYRQILGQKVEFLVSFYNNEISEKSEIFDDQFSVERPDGSNFTLKIRSTKLEDSAMYFCASRGGVANYGYTFGSGTRLTVV.

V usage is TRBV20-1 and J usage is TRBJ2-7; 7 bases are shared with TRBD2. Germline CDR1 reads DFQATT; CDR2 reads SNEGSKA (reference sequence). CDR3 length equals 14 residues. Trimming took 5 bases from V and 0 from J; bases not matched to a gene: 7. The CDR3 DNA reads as TGCAGTGCTGCCGGGACTAAGAGCTCCTACGAGCAGTACTTC. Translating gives CSAAGTKSSYEQYF.

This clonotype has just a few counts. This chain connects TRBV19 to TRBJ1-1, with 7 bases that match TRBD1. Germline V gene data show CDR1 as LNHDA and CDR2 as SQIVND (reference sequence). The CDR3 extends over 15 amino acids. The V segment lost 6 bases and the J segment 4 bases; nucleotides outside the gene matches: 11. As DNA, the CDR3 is TGTGCCAGTAGCGACCGAGGGGGCCCGGGCACTGAAGCTTTCTTT. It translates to CASSDRGGPGTEAFF.

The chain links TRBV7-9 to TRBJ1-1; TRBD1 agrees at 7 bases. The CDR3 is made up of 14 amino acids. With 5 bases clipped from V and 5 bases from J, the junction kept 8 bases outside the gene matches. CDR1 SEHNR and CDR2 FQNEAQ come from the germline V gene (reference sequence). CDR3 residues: CASSPDREWTEAFF. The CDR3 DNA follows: TGTGCCAGCAGCCCCGACAGGGAATGGACTGAAGCTTTCTTT. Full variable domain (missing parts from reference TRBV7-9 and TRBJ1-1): DTGVSQNPRHKITKRGQNVTFRCDPISEHNRLYWYRQTLGQGPEFLTYFQNEAQLEKSRLLSDRFSAERPKGSFSTLEIQRTEQGDSAMYLCASSPDREWTEAFFGQGTRLTVV.

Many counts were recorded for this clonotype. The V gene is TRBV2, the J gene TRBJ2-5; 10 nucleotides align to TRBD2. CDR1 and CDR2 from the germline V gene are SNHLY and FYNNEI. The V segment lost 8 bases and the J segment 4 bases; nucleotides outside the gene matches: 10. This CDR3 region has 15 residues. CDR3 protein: CASSKPGLAIETQYF. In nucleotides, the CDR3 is TGTGCCAGCTCGAAGCCGGGACTAGCGATAGAGACCCAGTACTTC.

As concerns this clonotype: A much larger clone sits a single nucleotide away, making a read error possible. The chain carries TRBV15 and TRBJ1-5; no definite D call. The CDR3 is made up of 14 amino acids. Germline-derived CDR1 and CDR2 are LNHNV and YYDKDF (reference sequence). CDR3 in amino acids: CVTSRDLSNQPQHF. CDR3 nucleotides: TGTGTCACCAGCAGAGATCTGAGCAATCAGCCCCAGCATTTT.

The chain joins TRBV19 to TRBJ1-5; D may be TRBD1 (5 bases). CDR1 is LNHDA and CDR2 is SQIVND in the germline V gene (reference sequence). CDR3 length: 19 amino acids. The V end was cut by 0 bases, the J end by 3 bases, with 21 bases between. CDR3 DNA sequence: TGTGCCAGTAGTATAGATCTATGGGGAGGGGCTACCCTCAATCAGCCCCAGCATTTT. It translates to CASSIDLWGGATLNQPQHF.

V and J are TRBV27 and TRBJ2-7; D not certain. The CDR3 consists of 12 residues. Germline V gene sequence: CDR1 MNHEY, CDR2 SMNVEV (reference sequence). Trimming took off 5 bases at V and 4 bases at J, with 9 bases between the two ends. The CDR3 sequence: CASSQNLYEQYF. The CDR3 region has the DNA TGTGCCAGCAGTCAGAACTTATACGAGCAGTACTTC.

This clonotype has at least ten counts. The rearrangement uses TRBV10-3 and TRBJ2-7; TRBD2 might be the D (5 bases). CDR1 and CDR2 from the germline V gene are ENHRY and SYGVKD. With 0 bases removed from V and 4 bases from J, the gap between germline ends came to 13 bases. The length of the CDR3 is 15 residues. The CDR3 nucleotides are TGTGCCATCAGTGAGTCGGGTAGCGACCTATACGAGCAGTACTTC. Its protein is CAISESGSDLYEQYF.

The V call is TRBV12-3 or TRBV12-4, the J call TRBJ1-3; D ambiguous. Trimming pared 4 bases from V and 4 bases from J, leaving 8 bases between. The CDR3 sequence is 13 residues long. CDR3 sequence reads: CASSYSEGNTIYF. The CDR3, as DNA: TGTGCCAGCAGTTACTCGGAAGGAAACACCATATATTTT.

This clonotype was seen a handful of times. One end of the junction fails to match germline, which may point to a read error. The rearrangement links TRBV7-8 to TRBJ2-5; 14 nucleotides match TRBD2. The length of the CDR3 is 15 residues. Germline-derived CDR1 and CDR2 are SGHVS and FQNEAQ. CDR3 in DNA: TGTGCCAGCACCTTAGGACTAGCGGGAGGCGAGACCCAGTACTTC. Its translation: CASTLGLAGGETQYF.

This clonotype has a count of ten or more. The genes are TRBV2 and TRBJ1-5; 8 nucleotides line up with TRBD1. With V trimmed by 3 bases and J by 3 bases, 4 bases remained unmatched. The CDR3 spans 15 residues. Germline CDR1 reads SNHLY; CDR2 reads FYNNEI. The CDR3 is CASSERQGPNQPQHF. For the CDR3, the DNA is TGTGCCAGCAGTGAGAGACAGGGGCCCAATCAGCCCCAGCATTTT. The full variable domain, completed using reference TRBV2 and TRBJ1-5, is EPEVTQTPSHQVTQMGQEVILRCVPISNHLYFYWYRQILGQKVEFLVSFYNNEISEKSEIFDDQFSVERPDGSNFTLKIRSTKLEDSAMYFCASSERQGPNQPQHFGDGTRLSIL.

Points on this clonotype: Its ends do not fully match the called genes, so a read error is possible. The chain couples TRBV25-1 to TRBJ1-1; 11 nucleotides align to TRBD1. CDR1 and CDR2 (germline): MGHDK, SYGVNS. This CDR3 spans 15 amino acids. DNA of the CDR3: TGCGCCAGCAGGACAGGGGGCCTTAGGGGCACTGAAGCTTTCTTT. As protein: CASRTGGLRGTEAFF. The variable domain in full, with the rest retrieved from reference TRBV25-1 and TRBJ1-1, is EADIYQTPRYLVIGTGKKITLECSQTMGHDKMYWYQQDPGMELHLIHYSYGVNSTEKGDLSSESTVSRIRTEHFPLTLESARPSHTSQYLCASRTGGLRGTEAFFGQGTRLTVV.

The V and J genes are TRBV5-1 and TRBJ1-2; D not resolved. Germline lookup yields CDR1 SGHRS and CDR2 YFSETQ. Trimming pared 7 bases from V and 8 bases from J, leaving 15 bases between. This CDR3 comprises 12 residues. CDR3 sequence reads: CASASTAGGYTF. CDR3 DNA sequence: TGCGCCAGCGCCTCCACGGCTGGGGGCTACACCTTC.

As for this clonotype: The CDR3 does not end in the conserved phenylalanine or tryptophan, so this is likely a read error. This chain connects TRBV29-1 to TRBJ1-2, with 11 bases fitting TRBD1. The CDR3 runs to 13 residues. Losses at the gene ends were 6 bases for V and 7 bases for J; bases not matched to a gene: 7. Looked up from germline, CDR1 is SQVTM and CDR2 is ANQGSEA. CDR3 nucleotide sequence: TGCAGCGTCACAGGGACAGGGGGGTTTGGCTACACCCTC. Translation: CSVTGTGGFGYTL.

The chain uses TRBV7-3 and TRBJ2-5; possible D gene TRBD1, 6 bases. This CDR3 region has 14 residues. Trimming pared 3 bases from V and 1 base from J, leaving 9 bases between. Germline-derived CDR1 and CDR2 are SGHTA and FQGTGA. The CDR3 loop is CASSFGRGQETQYF. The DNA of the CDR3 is TGTGCCAGCAGCTTTGGCAGGGGCCAAGAGACCCAGTACTTC.

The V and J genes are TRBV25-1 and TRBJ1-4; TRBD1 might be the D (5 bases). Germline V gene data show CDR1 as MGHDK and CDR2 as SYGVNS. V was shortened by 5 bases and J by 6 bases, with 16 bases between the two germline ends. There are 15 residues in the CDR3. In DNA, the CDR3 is TGTGCCAGCAGTCCCTTAGAAGGGGCGCATGAAAAACTGTTTTTT. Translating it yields CASSPLEGAHEKLFF.